Below, 25 T cell receptor beta chains from the same sample are listed, as sequenced in a study of T cell responses to AZD1222 COVID-19 vaccine. Here immunoSEQ multiplex PCR was the method, and the copy in TCRdb shows in-frame clones only, minus some. The table shows about 62,000 clones, with around nine tenths occurring only once. Source: peripheral blood, taken on day 0 of AZD1222 vaccination. The receptors shown here come from an adult in good health.

J is TRBJ2-7 and V is TRBV28, with D maybe TRBD1 (5 bases). Germline V lookup: CDR1 MDHEN, CDR2 SYDVKM. This CDR3 has 14 amino acids. V was pared by 6 bases and J by 3 bases, with 15 bases between. CDR3 sequence reads: CASRLTSRVYEQYF. CDR3 coding DNA: TGTGCCAGCAGACTAACTTCCAGGGTCTACGAGCAGTACTTC. Full variable domain (missing parts from reference TRBV28 and TRBJ2-7): DVKVTQSSRYLVKRTGEKVFLECVQDMDHENMFWYRQDPGLGLRLIYFSYDVKMKEKGDIPEGYSVSREKKERFSLILESASTNQTSMYLCASRLTSRVYEQYFGPGTRLTVT.

This rearrangement joins TRBV5-5 to TRBJ1-2; no clear D gene. This CDR3 is built from 13 residues. V lost 1 base and J 3 bases, leaving 7 bases between the germline ends. CDR1 is SGHKS, CDR2 YYEKEE, per germline (reference sequence). The CDR3 DNA is TGTGCCAGCAGCTTGAGGTTAGACTATGGCTACACCTTC. As protein: CASSLRLDYGYTF.

This clone was detected only a few times. This sequence joins TRBV6-5 and TRBJ1-2; TRBD1 aligns across 7 bases. V lost 4 bases and J lost 7; bases outside the gene matches: 9. Germline V gene sequence: CDR1 MNHEY, CDR2 SVGAGI. The CDR3 covers 14 residues. The CDR3 spells CASSWTGASSGYTF. CDR3 nucleotides: TGTGCCAGCAGTTGGACAGGTGCGTCAAGTGGCTACACCTTC.

The chain's CDR3 is CASSKTDTSEAFF. The DNA for the CDR3 is TGTGCCAGTAGTAAGACCGACACGTCTGAAGCTTTCTTT. The chain links TRBV19 to TRBJ1-1; D is uncertain. Trimming removed 4 bases from V and 6 bases from J, with 12 bases in between. CDR3 length equals 13 residues. Germline values: CDR1 LNHDA, CDR2 SQIVND (reference sequence).

This chain joins TRBV2 and TRBJ2-1, with 7 positions matching TRBD2. This CDR3 has 12 residues. The germline CDR1 and CDR2 sequences are SNHLY and FYNNEI. Trimming at V came to 8 bases and at J to 2 bases, leaving 0 bases not matched to a gene. CDR3 sequence (DNA): TGTGCCAGCGGGGGGGCCTACAATGAGCAGTTCTTC. As protein: CASGGAYNEQFF.

The V call is TRBV6-1, the J call TRBJ2-5; D might be TRBD1 (6 bases). The CDR3 consists of 14 residues. Germline loops: CDR1 MNHNS, CDR2 SASEGT. V was shortened by 1 base and J by 4 bases, with 10 bases between the two germline ends. In nucleotides, the CDR3 is TGTGCCAGCAGTGAAGACAGGGTGGTAGAGACCCAGTACTTC. Its protein is CASSEDRVVETQYF.

The chain has TRBV21-1 and TRBJ1-3; the table's D call of TRBD1 was not tested on the DNA. TRBV21-1 is given as a pseudogene. The length of the CDR3 is 15 residues. The CDR3 coding sequence is TGTGCCAGCAGCAAAAGGGGGAGAGGGAGAAACACCATATATTTT. Its translation is CASSKRGRGRNTIYF.

The J gene is TRBJ2-1, the V gene TRBV9; 9 nucleotides agree with TRBD2. The CDR3 has 16 amino acids. Germline CDR1 reads SGDLS; CDR2 reads YYNGEE. The ends lost 2 bases at V and 4 bases at J; junction bases unmatched: 7. The CDR3 loop reads CASSVVAGAIYNEQFF. CDR3 nucleotides: TGTGCCAGCAGCGTTGTAGCGGGGGCGATTTACAATGAGCAGTTCTTC.

The chain is built from TRBV29-1 and TRBJ2-2; D remains unclear. Trimming removed 7 bases from V and 6 bases from J, with 6 bases in between. The CDR3 spans 10 residues. The germline V gene encodes CDR1 SQVTM and CDR2 ANQGSEA. The DNA of the CDR3 is TGCAGCGCATCTTCCGGGGAGCTGTTTTTT. Its protein product is CSASSGELFF.

J is TRBJ2-7 and V is TRBV6-1; 9 nucleotides line up with TRBD1. J was trimmed by 3 bases and V by 4 bases; bases with no gene match: 10. The CDR3 runs to 16 residues. Germline CDR1 and CDR2: MNHNS and SASEGT. Written as DNA, the CDR3 is TGTGCCAGCAGTGGGAGGGACAGGGTGGGGGACTACGAGCAGTACTTC. Translation gives CASSGRDRVGDYEQYF.

J is TRBJ2-7 and V is TRBV11-2, with 13 bases matching TRBD2. V was pared by 2 bases and J by 1 base, with 11 bases of the junction left unmatched. Germline CDR1 reads SGHAT; CDR2 reads FQNNGV. CDR3 length: 19 amino acids. The CDR3 DNA follows: TGTGCCAGCAGCTTATTTTCGACTAGCGGGGGGAAAACTTCCTACGAGCAGTACTTC. It translates to CASSLFSTSGGKTSYEQYF. The full variable domain, with the rest looked up from reference TRBV11-2 and TRBJ2-7, is EAGVAQSPRYKIIEKRQSVAFWCNPISGHATLYWYQQILGQGPKLLIQFQNNGVVDDSQLPKDRFSAERLKGVDSTLKIQPAKLEDSAVYLCASSLFSTSGGKTSYEQYFGPGTRLTVT.

This clone was observed a single time. The chain joins TRBV6-5 to TRBJ1-1, with D uncertain. The V and J ends lost 2 bases and 1 base respectively, with 11 bases between them. Germline CDR1 MNHEY, CDR2 SVGAGI. This CDR3 is 15 amino acids long. The CDR3, as DNA: TGTGCCAGCAGTTACATGAGTCTGGGGAACACTGAAGCTTTCTTT. Translated: CASSYMSLGNTEAFF.

The chain combines TRBV3-1 (or the pseudogene TRBV3-2) with TRBJ1-4; tentative D call: TRBD1 (6 bases). Germline-derived CDR1 and CDR2 are LGHDT and YNNKEL (reference sequence). The CDR3 contains 14 residues. V was shortened by 4 bases and J by 4 bases, with 10 bases between the two germline ends. CDR3 sequence: CASSRGQFNEKLFF. As DNA, the CDR3 is TGTGCCAGCAGCCGTGGACAGTTTAATGAAAAACTGTTTTTT.

This chain uses TRBV5-6 with TRBJ2-5, with D possibly being TRBD1 (5 bases). The CDR3 sequence is 14 residues long. Trimming left V 2 bases short and J 5 bases short, with 13 bases between. From germline, CDR1 is SGHDT and CDR2 YYEEEE. For the CDR3, the DNA is TGTGCCAGCAGCTTAAGGGGCCCCGGGGAGACCCAGTACTTC. It translates to CASSLRGPGETQYF.

CDR3 residues: CASSPSGAVTTEAFF. CDR3 DNA: TGTGCCAGCAGCCCCTCTGGGGCTGTAACGACTGAAGCTTTCTTT. The chain couples TRBV3-1 (or the pseudogene TRBV3-2) to TRBJ1-1, with D possibly TRBD1 on 5 matching bases. CDR1 is LGHDT and CDR2 is YNNKEL in the germline V gene (reference sequence). The CDR3 sequence is 15 residues long. The ends were cut back, 4 bases at V and 5 bases at J, with 17 bases in the middle.

The chain combines TRBV6-5 with TRBJ1-6; no definite D call. CDR1 is MNHEY, CDR2 SVGAGI, per germline. This CDR3 is built from 14 residues. Trimming pared 8 bases from V and 5 bases from J, leaving 13 bases between. The chain's CDR3 is CASDPSMNNSPLHF. Here the CDR3 DNA reads TGTGCCAGCGACCCCTCAATGAATAATTCACCCCTCCACTTT.

This chain connects TRBV2 to TRBJ1-1; no clear D gene. The V gene lost 3 bases and the J gene lost 0 bases, with 8 bases spanning the gap. Germline V CDR1 and CDR2: SNHLY, FYNNEI. The CDR3 length is 14 residues. DNA for the CDR3: TGTGCCAGCAGTGATAGCCGTATGAACACTGAAGCTTTCTTT. It yields the protein CASSDSRMNTEAFF.

This chain joins TRBV12-3 or TRBV12-4 and TRBJ1-1, with a weak D call TRBD1 (5 bases). The CDR3 extends over 13 amino acids. V lost 6 bases and J lost 4, with 12 bases in between. The CDR3 coding sequence is TGTGCCAGCAGCCTACGCGGGGCCACTGAAGCTTTCTTT. Amino acids: CASSLRGATEAFF.

The J gene is TRBJ1-5, the V gene TRBV18; D not resolved. Trimming left V 2 bases short and J 0 bases short, with 11 bases between. Per the germline V gene, CDR1 is KGHSH and CDR2 is LQKENI. The CDR3 consists of 16 residues. The CDR3 reads CASSPFDGDSNQPQHF. In DNA, the CDR3 is TGTGCCAGCTCACCATTCGACGGCGATAGCAATCAGCCCCAGCATTTT. Supplemented by reference TRBV18 and TRBJ1-5, the full variable domain reads NAGVMQNPRHLVRRRGQEARLRCSPMKGHSHVYWYRQLPEEGLKFMVYLQKENIIDESGMPKERFSAEFPKEGPSILRIQQVVRGDSAAYFCASSPFDGDSNQPQHFGDGTRLSIL.

The table lists this clone with a few counts. This chain links TRBV7-3 with TRBJ1-1, with 8 nucleotides matching TRBD1. The ends lost 5 bases at V and 0 bases at J; junction bases unmatched: 5. Germline CDR1 and CDR2: SGHTA and FQGTGA. CDR3 length equals 15 residues. The CDR3 DNA reads TGTGCCAGCAGCCCCCAGGGGGCGGTGAACACTGAAGCTTTCTTT. Amino acid sequence: CASSPQGAVNTEAFF.

The CDR3 DNA reads as TGTGCCAGCAGCCTCCCCGGGACAATGAACACTGAAGCTTTCTTT. Translated, it gives CASSLPGTMNTEAFF. This sequence joins TRBV6-1 and TRBJ1-1; D possibly corresponds to TRBD1 (6 bases). V was trimmed by 6 bases and J by 0 bases, leaving 14 bases between them. Germline V lookup: CDR1 MNHNS, CDR2 SASEGT. CDR3 length: 15 residues.

The chain recombines TRBV12-1 with TRBJ2-3; the D segment call TRBD2 is taken from the table without a DNA check. TRBV12-1 is a pseudogene locus. This CDR3 contains 18 residues. CDR3 in DNA: TGTGCCAGCAGCTCACTGGGACTAGCGGGGGGAGAGGTAGATACGCAGTATTTT. Amino acid sequence: CASSSLGLAGGEVDTQYF.

The rearrangement uses TRBV3-1 (or the pseudogene TRBV3-2) and TRBJ1-6, with D possibly being TRBD1 (5 bases). V lost 4 bases and J lost 7, with 17 bases in between. Germline CDR1 is LGHDT and CDR2 is YNNKEL (reference sequence). The CDR3 has 16 amino acids. CDR3 sequence reads: CASSLYQGERNSPLHF. The DNA for the CDR3 is TGTGCCAGCAGCCTTTATCAGGGTGAGAGAAATTCACCCCTCCACTTT.

The CDR3 protein is CASSEPDLRETQYF. CDR3 nucleotides: TGTGCCAGCAGTGAACCCGACCTTAGGGAGACCCAGTACTTC. J is TRBJ2-5 and V is TRBV2; D not resolved. The CDR3 sequence is 14 residues long. CDR1 is SNHLY and CDR2 is FYNNEI in the germline V gene. V lost 2 bases to trimming and J lost 5 bases, with 12 bases between them.

The gene calls are TRBV3-1 (or the pseudogene TRBV3-2) and TRBJ1-1; 7 bases are a match to TRBD1. The CDR3 is 13 residues long. Unmatched junction bases numbered 0, after V lost 5 bases and J lost 0 bases. Germline assignment: CDR1 LGHDT and CDR2 YNNKEL (reference sequence). The CDR3 sequence is CASSDRVNTEAFF. CDR3 in DNA: TGTGCCAGCAGCGACAGGGTGAACACTGAAGCTTTCTTT.